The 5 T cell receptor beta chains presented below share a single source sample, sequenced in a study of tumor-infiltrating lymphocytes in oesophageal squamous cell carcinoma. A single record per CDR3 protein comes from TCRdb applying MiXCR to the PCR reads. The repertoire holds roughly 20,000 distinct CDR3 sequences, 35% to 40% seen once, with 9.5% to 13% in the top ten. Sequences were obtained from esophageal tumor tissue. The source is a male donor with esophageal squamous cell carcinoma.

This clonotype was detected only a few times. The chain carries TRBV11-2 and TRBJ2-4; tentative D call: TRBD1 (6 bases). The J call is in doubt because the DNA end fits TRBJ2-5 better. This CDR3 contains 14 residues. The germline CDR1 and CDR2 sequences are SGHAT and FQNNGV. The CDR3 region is CASSPRQAEGTQYF. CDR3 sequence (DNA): TGTGCCAGCAGCCCCCGACAGGCCGAAGGGACCCAGTACTTC.

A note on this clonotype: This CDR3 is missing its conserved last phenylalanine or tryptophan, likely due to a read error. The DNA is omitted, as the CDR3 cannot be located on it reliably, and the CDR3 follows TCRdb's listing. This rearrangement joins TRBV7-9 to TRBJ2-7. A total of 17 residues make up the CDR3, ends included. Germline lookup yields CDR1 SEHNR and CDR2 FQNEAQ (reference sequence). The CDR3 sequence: CASSRYDAPNYGYTFGS.

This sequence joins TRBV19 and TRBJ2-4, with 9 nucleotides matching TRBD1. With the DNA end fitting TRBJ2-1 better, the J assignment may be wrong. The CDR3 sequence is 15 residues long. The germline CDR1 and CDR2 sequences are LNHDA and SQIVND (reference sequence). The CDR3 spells CASSINRGLRPEQFF. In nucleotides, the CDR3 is TGTGCCAGTAGTATTAACAGGGGGCTCCGGCCCGAGCAGTTCTTC.

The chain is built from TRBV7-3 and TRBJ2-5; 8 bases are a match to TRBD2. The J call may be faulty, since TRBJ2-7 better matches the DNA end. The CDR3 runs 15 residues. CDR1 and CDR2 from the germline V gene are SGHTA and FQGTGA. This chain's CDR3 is CASSLEASGSYEQYF. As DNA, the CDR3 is TGTGCCAGCAGCCTTGAGGCCAGCGGGAGTTACGAGCAGTACTTC.

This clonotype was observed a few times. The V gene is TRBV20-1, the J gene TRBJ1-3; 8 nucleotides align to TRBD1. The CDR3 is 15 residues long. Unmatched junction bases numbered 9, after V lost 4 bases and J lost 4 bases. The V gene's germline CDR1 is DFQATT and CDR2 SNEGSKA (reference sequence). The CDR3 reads CSANPGQEYGNTIYF. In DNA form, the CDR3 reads TGCAGTGCTAACCCGGGACAGGAATACGGAAACACCATATATTTT.